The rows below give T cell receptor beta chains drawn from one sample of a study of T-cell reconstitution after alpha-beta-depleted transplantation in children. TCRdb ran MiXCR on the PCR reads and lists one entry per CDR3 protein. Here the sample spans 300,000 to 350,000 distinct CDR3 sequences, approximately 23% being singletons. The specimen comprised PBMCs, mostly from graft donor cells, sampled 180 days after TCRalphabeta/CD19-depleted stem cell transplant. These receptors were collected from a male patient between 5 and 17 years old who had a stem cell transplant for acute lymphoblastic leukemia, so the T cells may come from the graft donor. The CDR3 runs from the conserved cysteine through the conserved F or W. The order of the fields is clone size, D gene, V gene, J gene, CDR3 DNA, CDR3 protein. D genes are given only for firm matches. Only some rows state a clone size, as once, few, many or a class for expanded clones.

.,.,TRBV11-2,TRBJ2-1,TGTGCCAGCAGCTTAGTGGAGGGAGGAAATGAGCAGTTCTTC,CASSLVEGGNEQFF
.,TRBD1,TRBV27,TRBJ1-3,TGTGCCAGCAGTTACCAGGGGGGGGGTGGAAACACCATATATTTT,CASSYQGGGGNTIYF
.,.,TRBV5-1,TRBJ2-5,TGCGCCAGCAGCCCCGAGGGACATCCCCAAGAGATCCAGTACTTC,CASSPEGHPQEIQYF
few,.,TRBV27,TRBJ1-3,TGTGCCAGCAGTTCCCGGGAGTCTGGAAACACCATATATTTT,CASSSRESGNTIYF
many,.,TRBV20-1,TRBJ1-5,TGCAGTGCTAGGACAGCCTGGGGGTATAGCAATCAGCCCCAGCATTTT,CSARTAWGYSNQPQHF
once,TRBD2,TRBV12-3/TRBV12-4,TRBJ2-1,TGTGCCAGCAGTCCTCGGACTAGCTTTGAGCAGTTCTTC,CASSPRTSFEQFF
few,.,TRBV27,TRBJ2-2,TGTGCCAGCAGTTTGCAGGGTCCGAACACCGGGGAGCTGTTTTTT,CASSLQGPNTGELFF
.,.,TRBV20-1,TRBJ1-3,TGCAGTGCGACACCACACCAGGGACTCGCTGGAAACACCATATATTTT,CSATPHQGLAGNTIYF
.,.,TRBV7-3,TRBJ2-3,TGTGCCAGCAGCTCCTCTAGCGTCCGCACAGATACGCAGTATTTT,CASSSSSVRTDTQYF
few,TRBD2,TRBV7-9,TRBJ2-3,TGTGCCAGCAGCCTTAGCGGGAGGGAGGCCACAGATACGCAGTATTTT,CASSLSGREATDTQYF
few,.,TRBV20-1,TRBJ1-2,TGCAGTGCGCCACCCAAAAGGACCGCTAACTATGGCTACACCTTC,CSAPPKRTANYGYTF
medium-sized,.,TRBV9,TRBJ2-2,TGTGCCAGCAGCGTAGCTCCAGGGGAGAAGGACACCGGGGAGCTGTTTTTT,CASSVAPGEKDTGELFF
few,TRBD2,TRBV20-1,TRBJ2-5,TGCAGTACGAGCGCTCCAGGCGGGGGTTTAGAGACCCAGTACTTC,CSTSAPGGGLETQYF
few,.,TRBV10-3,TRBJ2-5,TGTGCCATCAAACAGGGCATCCAAGAGACCCAGTACTTC,CAIKQGIQETQYF
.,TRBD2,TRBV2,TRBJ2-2,TGTGCCAGCAGTGAGGGACTACTCAGCGGGGAGCTGTTTTTT,CASSEGLLSGELFF
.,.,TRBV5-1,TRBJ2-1,TGCGCCAGCAGCTTGCCTAGCAGCGATGAGCAGTTCTTC,CASSLPSSDEQFF
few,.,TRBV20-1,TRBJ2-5,TGCAGTGCTAGTCACACGGGGGCTCGGGGAGAGACCCAGTACTTC,CSASHTGARGETQYF
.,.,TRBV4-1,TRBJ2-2,TGCGCCAGCAGACAAGGATGGCCAGGCACCGGGGAGCTGTTTTTT,CASRQGWPGTGELFF
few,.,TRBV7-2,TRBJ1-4,TGTGCCAGCAGCTCCGGACCGGCAACTAATGAAAAACTGTTTTTT,CASSSGPATNEKLFF
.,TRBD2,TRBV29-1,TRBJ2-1,TGCAGCGTCGAACAACTAGCGGGAACCTACAATGAGCAGTTCTTC,CSVEQLAGTYNEQFF
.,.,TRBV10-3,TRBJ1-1,TGTGCCATCAGTGTCCACAGCTCAGGGAACACTGAAGCTTTCTTT,CAISVHSSGNTEAFF
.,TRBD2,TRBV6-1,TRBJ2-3,TGTGCCAGCAGACTAGCGGGAGGAGATACGCAGTATTTT,CASRLAGGDTQYF
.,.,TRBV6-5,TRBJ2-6,TGTGCCAGCAGTTACCGGAACTCTGGGGCCAACGTCCTGACTTTC,CASSYRNSGANVLTF
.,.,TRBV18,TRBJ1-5,TGTGCCAGCTCACCGGCTGACAGGTCCCAGCCCCAGCATTTT,CASSPADRSQPQHF
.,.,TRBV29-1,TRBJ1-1,TGCAGCGCTAGGAGGGGATTAGGGGCTGAAGCTTTCTTT,CSARRGLGAEAFF
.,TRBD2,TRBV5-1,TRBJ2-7,TGCGCCAGCAGCTTGAGAGGGGAGGGCCTCGGCGAGCAGTACTTC,CASSLRGEGLGEQYF
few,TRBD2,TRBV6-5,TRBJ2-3,TGTGCCAGCAGTTCCGTAGGTAGCGGGAAGTATTTCACAGATACGCAGTATTTT,CASSSVGSGKYFTDTQYF
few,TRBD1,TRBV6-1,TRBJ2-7,TGTGCCAGCAGTACGGGGACAGGGGGCTACGAGCAGTACTTC,CASSTGTGGYEQYF
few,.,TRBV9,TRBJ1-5,TGTGCCAGCAGCGACGGTGGTCAGCCCCAGCATTTT,CASSDGGQPQHF
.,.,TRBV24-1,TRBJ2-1,TGTGCCACCTACCCCTGTTACAATGAGCAGTTCTTC,CATYPCYNEQFF
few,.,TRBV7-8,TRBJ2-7,TGTGCCAGCAGCTTAGTTTTGGAGGCGAGCTTCTACGAGCAGTACTTC,CASSLVLEASFYEQYF
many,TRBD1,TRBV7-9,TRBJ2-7,TGTGCCAGCAGCCGGGACAGCTCCTACGAGCAGTACTTC,CASSRDSSYEQYF
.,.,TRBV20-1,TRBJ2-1,TGCGTTAGGGGGGCGGTAGGGGGAGCTCGCGATGAGCAGTTCTTC,CVRGAVGGARDEQFF
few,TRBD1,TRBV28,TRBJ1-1,TGTGCCAGCAGTTTAAGGCAGGGGGATACTGAAGCTTTCTTT,CASSLRQGDTEAFF
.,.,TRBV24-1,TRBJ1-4,TGTGCCACCAGTGATCCCCGGGCGTCGAATGAAAAACTGTTTTTT,CATSDPRASNEKLFF
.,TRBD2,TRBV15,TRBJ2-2,TGTGCCACCAGCAGAGTGATGCGGGGGACCGGGGAGCTGTTTTTT,CATSRVMRGTGELFF
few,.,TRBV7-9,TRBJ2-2,TGTGCCAGCAGCTCACTGGACACCGGGGAGCTGTTTTTT,CASSSLDTGELFF
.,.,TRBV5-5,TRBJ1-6,TGTGCCAGCAGCCCCAGGACTTCACCCCTCCACTTT,CASSPRTSPLHF
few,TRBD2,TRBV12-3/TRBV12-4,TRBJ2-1,TGTGCCAGCAGTACACCGGCTCATAGCGGGGGCCGCTACAATGAGCAGTTCTTC,CASSTPAHSGGRYNEQFF
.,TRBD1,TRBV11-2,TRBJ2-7,TGTGCCAGCAGCGCAGACAGGGGGGCCTACGAGCAGTACTTC,CASSADRGAYEQYF